A selection of T cell receptor beta chains follows, all from one sample in a study of T cells after yellow fever vaccination. TCRdb reprocessed the 5' RACE reads via MiXCR and lists one record per CDR3 protein. The top ten clones hold around 22% of a sample with hundreds of thousands of distinct CDR3 sequences, 3.6% of them seen once. The sample in question was PBMCs, obtained on the day of the yellow fever booster vaccination. Every receptor here comes from a man younger than 30 who received the YFV17D yellow fever vaccine. CDR3s include the opening cysteine and the closing phenylalanine or tryptophan. D genes are given only for firm matches. Clone size is given for some rows only: seen once, a few or many times, or a class if the clone is expanded.

TRBJ2-5,NA,TRBV4-2,NA,CASSLMGAGRETQYF,TGTGCCAGCAGCCTGATGGGGGCAGGGAGAGAGACCCAGTACTTC
TRBJ1-1,NA,TRBV5-1,many,CASSLDRLDTEAFF,TGCGCCAGCAGCTTGGACAGGTTGGACACTGAAGCTTTCTTT
TRBJ2-2,NA,TRBV27,few,CASSTSGTWGIANTGELFF,TGTGCCAGCAGTACAAGCGGGACATGGGGGATCGCAAACACCGGGGAGCTGTTTTTT
TRBJ2-1,TRBD2,TRBV25-1,few,CASSPLAGGEYNEQFF,TGTGCCAGCAGTCCTTTAGCGGGGGGCGAATACAATGAGCAGTTCTTC
TRBJ1-5,NA,TRBV5-5,many,CASSLGDRNQPQHF,TGTGCCAGCAGCTTGGGGGACCGGAATCAGCCCCAGCATTTT
TRBJ2-3,TRBD2,TRBV5-1,NA,CASSPISGGADTQYF,TGCGCCAGCAGCCCCATTAGCGGGGGTGCAGATACGCAGTATTTT
TRBJ2-7,TRBD1,TRBV4-3,many,CASSQERGPSYEQYF,TGCGCCAGCAGCCAAGAGAGGGGGCCCTCCTACGAGCAGTACTTC
TRBJ1-1,TRBD1,TRBV27,NA,CASSFLGTVREAFF,TGTGCCAGCAGTTTCCTCGGGACAGTAAGAGAAGCTTTCTTT
TRBJ2-5,TRBD2,TRBV5-4,NA,CAGGLAGTKETQYF,TGTGCGGGTGGGCTAGCGGGGACGAAAGAGACCCAGTACTTC
TRBJ2-1,NA,TRBV29-1,many,CSGGLVGNEQFF,TGCAGCGGGGGGTTAGTAGGCAATGAGCAGTTCTTC
TRBJ2-1,TRBD2,TRBV20-1,NA,CSANLLAGFYNEQFF,TGCAGTGCGAACCTACTAGCGGGGTTCTACAATGAGCAGTTCTTC
TRBJ1-2,NA,TRBV4-3,few,CASSQDGGARGYTF,TGCGCCAGCAGCCAAGATGGTGGGGCTCGAGGCTACACCTTC
TRBJ1-1,NA,TRBV18,few,CASSQRNTEAFF,TGTGCCAGCTCCCAGCGGAACACCGAAGCTTTCTTT
TRBJ2-3,NA,TRBV9,few,CASSVSGNTDTQYF,TGTGCCAGCAGCGTATCTGGGAACACAGATACGCAGTATTTT
TRBJ2-6,NA,TRBV6-5,NA,CASSLQESGANVLTF,TGTGCCAGCAGTCTTCAGGAATCTGGGGCCAACGTCCTGACTTTC
TRBJ1-3,TRBD1,TRBV20-1,many,CSAGTGGPLDTIYF,TGCAGTGCCGGGACAGGGGGGCCCCTAGACACCATATATTTT
TRBJ1-5,TRBD1,TRBV27,many,CASSPLPRGKQPQHF,TGTGCCAGCAGTCCATTGCCCAGGGGGAAACAGCCCCAGCATTTT
TRBJ2-1,NA,TRBV5-1,many,CASSLLQGLYNEQFF,TGCGCCAGCAGCTTATTGCAGGGCCTATACAATGAGCAGTTCTTC
TRBJ2-3,NA,TRBV20-1,few,CSASGGGGATDTQYF,TGCAGTGCTAGTGGGGGCGGGGGTGCCACAGATACGCAGTATTTT
TRBJ2-3,NA,TRBV7-2,many,CASSRWVGDTQYF,TGTGCCAGCAGCCGGTGGGTGGGCGATACGCAGTATTTT
TRBJ1-1,TRBD1,TRBV29-1,many,CSAGTGHTEAFF,TGCAGCGCCGGGACAGGACACACTGAAGCTTTCTTT